The 21 T cell receptor beta chains given below trace back to one sample, sequenced in a study of T-cell reconstitution after alpha-beta-depleted transplantation in children (dated by TCRdb to the mid-2010s). The library was generated by PCR. The listed sequencing device is Illumina HiSeq 2500. Molecular barcoding was employed in the preparation of TCR libraries, with unique molecular identifiers being used to normalize TCRbeta repertoire quantification. The public reads were reprocessed in TCRdb via fastp at Q25 and MiXCR, keeping in-frame beta chains. Rows are combined by CDR3 protein, so each entry shows the most common genes and DNA. This sample has over 200,000 distinct CDR3 sequences in its table, and under 9.5% of those were observed once. Around 6.2% of the sample goes to the ten largest clones. The input for sequencing was PBMCs from the stem cell graft donor, taken from the stem cell graft. These receptors originate from a human donor who donated a stem cell graft to a child with acute lymphoblastic leukemia.

The chain combines TRBV12-3 or TRBV12-4 with TRBJ1-4, with D unresolved. The V and J ends lost 3 bases and 4 bases respectively, with 9 bases between them. The CDR3 sequence is 14 residues long. This chain's CDR3 is CASSFRQSNEKLFF. DNA of the CDR3: TGTGCCAGCAGTTTTCGGCAGAGTAATGAAAAACTGTTTTTT.

This clonotype was found many times. The rearrangement joins TRBV12-5 to TRBJ2-5; 7 bases agree with TRBD1. This CDR3 has 16 residues. V shed 1 base and J 5 bases; nucleotides not matched to a gene: 10. CDR1 and CDR2 (germline): LGHNT, FRNRAP. This chain's CDR3 is CASGLATTGQLETQYF. DNA for the CDR3: TGTGCTAGTGGTTTGGCAACCACGGGACAGCTCGAGACCCAGTACTTC.

This clonotype was counted many times. The junction shows a germline mismatch at one end, possibly a read error. The chain is built from TRBV7-2 and TRBJ1-1; 11 bases map to TRBD1. Per the germline V gene, CDR1 is SGHTA and CDR2 is FQGNSA. CDR3 size: 14 residues. CDR3 residues: CASSPGQGAAEAFF. DNA for the CDR3: TGTGCCAGCAGCCCCGGACAGGGGGCGGCTGAGGCTTTCTTT.

This clonotype was detected ten times or more. The V gene is TRBV7-6, the J gene TRBJ2-2; D call uncertain. The CDR3 is made up of 16 amino acids. Germline V lookup: CDR1 SGHVS, CDR2 FNYEAQ. V lost 0 bases and J 7 bases, leaving 15 bases between the germline ends. CDR3 DNA: TGTGCCAGCAGCTTAGCGGCCCAAAGAACGAGCGGGGAGCTGTTTTTT. Its protein product is CASSLAAQRTSGELFF.

This clonotype was observed a handful of times. This chain links TRBV29-1 with TRBJ2-3, with D possibly TRBD1 on 6 matching bases. CDR1 SQVTM and CDR2 ANQGSEA come from the germline V gene. V was pared by 6 bases and J by 3 bases, with 10 bases between. The CDR3 is made up of 12 amino acids. The CDR3 protein is CSVVTGTDTQYF. The CDR3, as DNA: TGCAGCGTAGTAACAGGGACAGATACGCAGTATTTT.

The genes are TRBV6-5 and TRBJ1-4; no firm D call. Germline CDR1 and CDR2: MNHEY and SVGAGI. This CDR3 has 15 amino acids. The ends were cut back, 0 bases at V and 7 bases at J, with 12 bases in the middle. This chain's CDR3 is CASSYSEGMGEKLFF. CDR3 coding DNA: TGTGCCAGCAGTTACTCCGAGGGAATGGGTGAAAAACTGTTTTTT.

This clonotype was observed many times. The chain recombines TRBV11-2 with TRBJ2-1; 14 nucleotides agree with TRBD2. Germline V lookup: CDR1 SGHAT, CDR2 FQNNGV. The CDR3 contains 18 residues. The trim removed 4 bases at V and 3 bases at J, leaving 8 bases unmatched. Written as DNA, the CDR3 is TGTGCCAGCAGCTATAGGACTAGCGGGGGGATATACTACAATGAGCAGTTCTTC. Protein sequence: CASSYRTSGGIYYNEQFF. Variable domain in full (rest from reference TRBV11-2 and TRBJ2-1): EAGVAQSPRYKIIEKRQSVAFWCNPISGHATLYWYQQILGQGPKLLIQFQNNGVVDDSQLPKDRFSAERLKGVDSTLKIQPAKLEDSAVYLCASSYRTSGGIYYNEQFFGPGTRLTVL.

Only a few counts were recorded for this clonotype. The V call is TRBV5-1, the J call TRBJ1-5; tentative D call: TRBD1 (6 bases). V lost 1 base and J 3 bases, leaving 8 bases between the germline ends. The length of the CDR3 is 14 residues. Per germline, CDR1 SGHRS and CDR2 YFSETQ. The CDR3 sequence: CASSLSGDNQPQHF. The CDR3 coding sequence is TGCGCCAGCAGCTTGTCAGGGGACAATCAGCCCCAGCATTTT.

The genes are TRBV4-3 and TRBJ2-2; D may be TRBD1 (5 bases). In germline, CDR1 is LGHNA, CDR2 YSLEER. This CDR3 is 15 amino acids long. The V end lost 3 bases, the J end lost 4 bases, and 12 bases lay between the germline ends. The DNA of the CDR3 is TGCGCCAGCAGCCAGGTGTCAGGGTTCACCGGGGAGCTGTTTTTT. This translates into CASSQVSGFTGELFF.

J is TRBJ2-1 and V is TRBV5-1; a possible D gene is TRBD1 (6 bases). Germline CDR1 is SGHRS and CDR2 is YFSETQ. The CDR3 is made up of 14 amino acids. V was clipped by 0 bases and J by 4 bases, with 8 bases between them. The CDR3 here is CASSLEDRYNEQFF. The CDR3 bases are TGCGCCAGCAGCTTGGAGGACAGATACAATGAGCAGTTCTTC.

The sample holds many counts of this clonotype. The chain recombines TRBV14 with TRBJ2-7; no clear D gene. Germline-derived CDR1 and CDR2 are SGHDN and FVKESK. The CDR3 loop spans 12 amino acids. Trimming took off 1 base at V and 2 bases at J, with 3 bases between the two ends. CDR3 sequence (DNA): TGTGCCAGCAGCCAAGCCCCCTACGAGCAGTACTTC. Protein product: CASSQAPYEQYF.

This clonotype was detected only a few times. The rearrangement joins TRBV12-3 or TRBV12-4 to TRBJ1-5; D not certain. The CDR3 length is 14 residues. V lost 5 bases, J lost 0 bases, and 8 bases lay in between. CDR3 in DNA: TGTGCCAGCAGTCCTACAAGTAGCAATCAGCCCCAGCATTTT. Translating it yields CASSPTSSNQPQHF.

Only a few counts were recorded for this clonotype. V and J are TRBV5-1 and TRBJ2-1; weak D call: TRBD1 (5 bases). Germline CDR1 SGHRS, CDR2 YFSETQ. V was cut by 0 bases and J by 9 bases, with 10 bases left in between. This CDR3 comprises 13 residues. The chain's CDR3 is CASSLAQGSEQFF. As DNA, the CDR3 is TGCGCCAGCAGCTTGGCGCAGGGCAGTGAGCAGTTCTTC. The whole variable domain, remainder taken from reference TRBV5-1 and TRBJ2-1, is KAGVTQTPRYLIKTRGQQVTLSCSPISGHRSVSWYQQTPGQGLQFLFEYFSETQRNKGNFPGRFSGRQFSNSRSEMNVSTLELGDSALYLCASSLAQGSEQFFGPGTRLTVL.

Points on this clonotype: A clone one base away is much larger, so this may be a read error. Because it lacks the conserved phenylalanine or tryptophan at the end, this CDR3 is likely a read error. This rearrangement joins TRBV29-1 to TRBJ2-7; 7 positions match TRBD1. CDR1 and CDR2 from the germline V gene are SQVTM and ANQGSEA. The CDR3 covers 12 residues. The trim removed 4 bases at V and 3 bases at J, leaving 3 bases unmatched. CDR3 in DNA: TGCAGCGTTGTTCGGGACAGCTACGAGCAGTACTAC. Translated, it gives CSVVRDSYEQYY.

This clonotype has ten or more counts. The J gene is TRBJ2-3, the V gene TRBV12-3 or TRBV12-4; 10 bases fit TRBD2. This CDR3 spans 15 amino acids. Unmatched junction bases numbered 11, after V lost 7 bases and J lost 7 bases. The CDR3 nucleotides are TGTGCCAGCACCCCTTCAGCGGGGGGGCTTTATACGCAGTATTTT. Residues: CASTPSAGGLYTQYF.

This clonotype turned up a few times. This rearrangement joins TRBV7-2 to TRBJ1-2; D uncertain. CDR1 is SGHTA and CDR2 is FQGNSA in the germline V gene. V was shortened by 4 bases and J by 1 base, with 19 bases between the two germline ends. The CDR3 spans 17 residues. CDR3 DNA sequence: TGTGCCAGCAGCTCACGAACGGGTGGCAGCCTTAACTATGGCTACACCTTC. This translates into CASSSRTGGSLNYGYTF.

The gene calls are TRBV7-2 and TRBJ2-5; 9 bases line up with TRBD2. The CDR3 has 14 amino acids. Trimming took 5 bases from V and 5 from J; bases not matched to a gene: 6. Germline assignment: CDR1 SGHTA and CDR2 FQGNSA. This CDR3 is CASSARGGRETQYF. The CDR3 nucleotides read TGTGCCAGCAGCGCGCGGGGGGGCCGGGAGACCCAGTACTTC.

This clonotype has ten or more counts. The chain has TRBV5-5 and TRBJ2-5; D call uncertain. This CDR3 spans 15 amino acids. Germline-derived CDR1 and CDR2 are SGHKS and YYEKEE (reference sequence). Trimming removed 0 bases from V and 1 base from J, with 10 bases in between. CDR3 in DNA: TGTGCCAGCAGCTTGGGGCCTTCCTCCCAAGAGACCCAGTACTTC. Translation: CASSLGPSSQETQYF.

This sequence joins TRBV5-1 and TRBJ2-3; 9 bases line up with TRBD2. V trimming: 0 bases; J trimming: 5 bases; junction bases outside the gene matches: 10. The CDR3 totals 17 residues. CDR1 and CDR2 (germline): SGHRS, YFSETQ. CDR3 sequence: CASSLVVAGGLRDTQYF. CDR3 DNA: TGCGCCAGCAGCTTGGTAGTTGCGGGGGGGCTGAGAGATACGCAGTATTTT. The variable domain in full, completed from reference TRBV5-1 and TRBJ2-3, reads KAGVTQTPRYLIKTRGQQVTLSCSPISGHRSVSWYQQTPGQGLQFLFEYFSETQRNKGNFPGRFSGRQFSNSRSEMNVSTLELGDSALYLCASSLVVAGGLRDTQYFGPGTRLTVL.

This clonotype occurred many times. The V and J genes are TRBV10-3 and TRBJ2-2; TRBD2 matches 8 bases. This CDR3 is built from 15 residues. From germline, CDR1 is ENHRY and CDR2 SYGVKD. The V gene end was trimmed by 2 bases and the J gene end by 4 bases; junction bases not matched to a gene: 3. The CDR3 loop is CAISERGGGTGELFF. CDR3 DNA sequence: TGTGCCATCAGTGAGCGGGGGGGCGGCACCGGGGAGCTGTTTTTT.

This clonotype showed up many times. The chain has TRBV29-1 and TRBJ1-2; possible D gene TRBD1, 5 bases. The CDR3 sequence is 11 residues long. V shed 7 bases and J shed 4 bases, with 10 bases lying between them. Germline V gene lookup returns CDR1 SQVTM and CDR2 ANQGSEA. The CDR3 DNA reads as TGCAGCGAGATGACAGCCTATGGCTACACCTTC. This gives the protein CSEMTAYGYTF. The whole variable domain, remainder taken from reference TRBV29-1 and TRBJ1-2, is SAVISQKPSRDICQRGTSLTIQCQVDSQVTMMFWYRQQPGQSLTLIATANQGSEATYESGFVIDKFPISRPNLTFSTLTVSNMSPEDSSIYLCSEMTAYGYTFGSGTRLTVV.